Below, 19 T cell receptor beta chains from the same sample are listed, as sequenced in a study of blood T cell repertoires in COVID-19. Produced via immunoSEQ multiplex PCR; TCRdb's table is partial and in-frame only. Of under 300,000 clones listed, around 84% are singletons. The sequencing sample was made of peripheral blood. The origin of the receptors is a human donor with COVID-19, enrolled during active disease. The donor label of this sample is uncertain.

This chain links TRBV7-2 with TRBJ1-5; D uncertain. Looked up from germline, CDR1 is SGHTA and CDR2 is FQGNSA. Trimming pared 1 base from V and 4 bases from J, leaving 5 bases between. The CDR3 is 13 amino acids. As DNA, the CDR3 is TGTGCCAGCAGCTTAGAGCGAAATCAGCCCCAGCATTTT. Residues: CASSLERNQPQHF. The full variable domain, rest sourced from reference TRBV7-2 and TRBJ1-5, is GAGVSQSPSNKVTEKGKDVELRCDPISGHTALYWYRQSLGQGLEFLIYFQGNSAPDKSGLPSDRFSAERTGGSVSTLTIQRTQQEDSAVYLCASSLERNQPQHFGDGTRLSIL.

The V gene is TRBV5-4, the J gene TRBJ2-7; 9 bases match TRBD2. The CDR3 covers 14 residues. The J segment lost 4 bases and the V segment lost 4 bases, leaving 6 bases of the junction unmatched. Germline CDR1 SGHNT, CDR2 YYREEE (reference sequence). Here the CDR3 reads CASSGGLARYEQYF. The CDR3 DNA follows: TGTGCCAGCAGCGGGGGACTAGCTCGTTACGAGCAGTACTTC.

V gene TRBV5-4 combines with J gene TRBJ2-7; D uncertain. Trimming cost V 0 bases and J 2 bases, with 6 bases left between them. In germline, CDR1 is SGHNT, CDR2 YYREEE (reference sequence). CDR3 length: 13 amino acids. The chain's CDR3 is CASSLANPYEQYF. CDR3 DNA: TGTGCCAGCAGCTTGGCCAATCCCTACGAGCAGTACTTC.

This clone occurred a few times. The J gene is TRBJ2-5, the V gene TRBV5-1; 7 nucleotides agree with TRBD1. The germline V gene has CDR1 SGHRS and CDR2 YFSETQ. The V gene end was trimmed by 0 bases and the J gene end by 5 bases; junction bases not matched to a gene: 7. CDR3 length: 15 residues. The CDR3 protein is CASSLGTGLLETQYF. In DNA, the CDR3 is TGCGCCAGCAGCTTGGGGACAGGACTCCTGGAGACCCAGTACTTC.

J is TRBJ2-1 and V is TRBV11-3; TRBD2 matches at 8 bases. Germline CDR1 is SGHNT and CDR2 is YENEEA. The CDR3 has 14 amino acids. After removal of 1 base from V and 7 bases from J, the junction contained 3 bases not matched to a gene. CDR3 DNA sequence: TGTGCCAGCAGCTTAGGACTAGCGAAGAATGAGCAGTTCTTC. This gives the protein CASSLGLAKNEQFF.

This chain connects TRBV3-1 (or the pseudogene TRBV3-2) to TRBJ2-7; D might be TRBD1 (5 bases). The V end was cut by 2 bases, the J end by 1 base, with 12 bases between. The germline V gene has CDR1 LGHDT and CDR2 YNNKEL (reference sequence). The CDR3 length is 15 residues. For the CDR3, the DNA is TGTGCCAGCAGCCAACCCCGGGCAGGGTCCTACGAGCAGTACTTC. Translated, it gives CASSQPRAGSYEQYF.

The chain is built from TRBV9 and TRBJ2-1; 8 nucleotides match TRBD1. This CDR3 spans 15 amino acids. CDR1 is SGDLS, CDR2 YYNGEE, per germline. Trimming cost V 0 bases and J 3 bases; bases outside gene matches: 2. The CDR3 protein is CASSVGDRHYNEQFF. The CDR3, as DNA: TGTGCCAGCAGCGTAGGGGACAGGCACTACAATGAGCAGTTCTTC.

The rearrangement links TRBV5-1 to TRBJ2-2, with 9 bases that match TRBD2. Trimming removed 0 bases from V and 1 base from J; junction bases left unmatched: 4. Germline CDR1 reads SGHRS; CDR2 reads YFSETQ. The CDR3 loop spans 17 amino acids. The CDR3 nucleotides are TGCGCCAGCAGCTTGGTGGCTAGCGGGATGAACACCGGGGAGCTGTTTTTT. Encoded protein: CASSLVASGMNTGELFF.

This clone was counted a single time. The gene calls are TRBV5-1 and TRBJ2-3, with D tentatively TRBD1 (5 bases). Germline V CDR1 and CDR2: SGHRS, YFSETQ. The CDR3 runs to 15 residues. The V gene lost 0 bases and the J gene lost 4 bases, with 12 bases spanning the gap. CDR3 protein: CASSLEGRAPDTQYF. The CDR3 DNA reads TGCGCCAGCAGCTTGGAGGGCAGGGCCCCAGATACGCAGTATTTT.

V usage is TRBV6-5 and J usage is TRBJ2-7; D possibly corresponds to TRBD2 (5 bases). The length of the CDR3 is 16 residues. Germline loops: CDR1 MNHEY, CDR2 SVGAGI. Deletions cut 2 bases from V and 0 bases from J, with 14 bases between. The CDR3 DNA is TGTGCCAGCAGTTACAGCAGAGGGTCCTCCTCCTACGAGCAGTACTTC. Translating it yields CASSYSRGSSSYEQYF.

This clone was observed once. Other DNA sequences in this sample translate to the same CDR3. This chain uses TRBV20-1 with TRBJ1-5, with D perhaps TRBD1 (5 bases). The CDR3 extends over 15 amino acids. V was cut by 3 bases and J by 0 bases, with 12 bases left in between. Germline-derived CDR1 and CDR2 are DFQATT and SNEGSKA (reference sequence). CDR3 DNA sequence: TGCAGTGCTAGTCTGGGGCCGTATAGCAATCAGCCCCAGCATTTT. Amino acid sequence: CSASLGPYSNQPQHF.

CDR3 in amino acids: CASSFQQGYEQYF. Here the CDR3 DNA reads TGTGCCAGCAGCTTTCAACAGGGGTACGAGCAGTACTTC. The V and J genes are TRBV11-2 and TRBJ2-7; 7 nucleotides line up with TRBD1. The V gene end was trimmed by 3 bases and the J gene end by 4 bases; junction bases not matched to a gene: 3. This CDR3 comprises 13 residues. Germline V gives CDR1 SGHAT, CDR2 FQNNGV.

The genes are TRBV6-5 and TRBJ1-2; maybe TRBD1 (5 bases). Trimming stripped 6 bases from V and 3 bases from J, with 17 bases between. CDR3 size: 15 residues. From germline, CDR1 is MNHEY and CDR2 SVGAGI. The DNA for the CDR3 is TGTGCCAGCAGCCGCGGGACTCTAGGGCACTATGGCTACACCTTC. It translates to CASSRGTLGHYGYTF.

In its sample, this clone was seen a few times. The chain couples TRBV5-1 to TRBJ2-3, with D tentatively TRBD1 (5 bases). This CDR3 spans 14 amino acids. Germline V gene data show CDR1 as SGHRS and CDR2 as YFSETQ. Trimming cost V 5 bases and J 4 bases, with 14 bases left between them. DNA for the CDR3: TGCGCCAGCAGATTAGGGGATCCAGCAGATACGCAGTATTTT. Translation: CASRLGDPADTQYF.

The chain carries TRBV29-1 and TRBJ2-1, with 12 bases lining up with TRBD1. Trimming cost V 4 bases and J 8 bases; bases outside gene matches: 12. From germline, CDR1 is SQVTM and CDR2 ANQGSEA. The CDR3 contains 16 residues. The CDR3 is CSVGPPGTGGLHEQFF. CDR3 bases: TGCAGCGTTGGTCCCCCCGGGACAGGGGGCTTGCATGAGCAGTTCTTC.

V usage is TRBV5-6 and J usage is TRBJ2-2; D unresolved. Germline lookup yields CDR1 SGHDT and CDR2 YYEEEE. CDR3 length: 15 amino acids. The ends were cut back, 1 base at V and 0 bases at J, with 7 bases in the middle. The CDR3 sequence: CASSLYSTNTGELFF. CDR3 DNA: TGTGCCAGCAGCTTGTACTCAACGAACACCGGGGAGCTGTTTTTT. Based on the CDR3 plus reference TRBV5-6 and TRBJ2-2, the full variable domain is DAGVTQSPTHLIKTRGQQVTLRCSPKSGHDTVSWYQQALGQGPQFIFQYYEEEERQRGNFPDRFSGHQFPNYSSELNVNALLLGDSALYLCASSLYSTNTGELFFGEGSRLTVL.

In its sample, this clone was seen once. The genes are TRBV10-3 and TRBJ1-4; 10 bases agree with TRBD1. Germline V gene data show CDR1 as ENHRY and CDR2 as SYGVKD. The CDR3 is 14 amino acids. V was clipped by 8 bases and J by 7 bases; unmatched bases: 7. The CDR3 DNA follows: TGTGCCATCGGGGAGGGGACAGGGGCTGAAAAACTGTTTTTT. Amino acids: CAIGEGTGAEKLFF.

In its sample, this clone was seen once. V gene TRBV15 combines with J gene TRBJ2-6, with a weak D call TRBD2 (6 bases). This CDR3 spans 17 amino acids. The ends were cut back, 1 base at V and 0 bases at J, with 10 bases in the middle. Germline CDR1 reads LNHNV; CDR2 reads YYDKDF (reference sequence). This CDR3 reads CATSRVGGISGANVLTF. CDR3 nucleotide sequence: TGTGCCACCAGCAGAGTTGGGGGGATCTCTGGGGCCAACGTCCTGACTTTC.

V gene TRBV28 combines with J gene TRBJ1-2, with D tentatively TRBD1 (5 bases). The CDR3 contains 11 residues. In germline, CDR1 is MDHEN, CDR2 SYDVKM. This CDR3 is CGIGGLEGYTF. The CDR3 region has the DNA TGTGGGATCGGGGGACTAGAGGGCTACACCTTC.